This entry describes one T cell receptor beta chain. Its specificity is not known. Sequenced by immunoSEQ multiplex PCR; TCRdb stores in-frame clones only, minus some. In the table there are about 2,700 clones, approximately 90% of which are singletons. This sample was included in a study of chemoradiotherapy in HPV16-positive cancers. Study-level background: Candidate HPV-specific T-cell clones and common TCR motifs came from functional assays in two HPV16-positive patients.

The CDR3 extends over 14 amino acids. Germline V lookup: CDR1 MNHEY, CDR2 SVGAGI. V was shortened by 2 bases and J by 1 base, with 8 bases between the two germline ends. Study results and limitations: HPV-responsive T-cell expansion during chemoradiotherapy was linked to improved recurrence-free survival in HPV16-positive patients. Non-HPV-specific T cells did not expand in tumors during treatment, whereas candidate HPV-specific clones and E7-related motifs did.

Samples were taken several times over chemoradiotherapy. This chain links TRBV6-5 with TRBJ1-1; D is ambiguous. This sequence originates from a human donor with HPV-associated anogenital cancer. The sample here was tumor tissue, taken from a patient who underwent chemoradiotherapy. CDR3 coding DNA: TGTGCCAGCAGTTACGGAGACCAGAACACTGAAGCTTTCTTT. It yields the protein CASSYGDQNTEAFF.